A selection of T cell receptor beta chains follows, all from one sample in a study of PD-1 blockade in classical Hodgkin lymphoma. Clones were sequenced by immunoSEQ multiplex PCR, and TCRdb holds only the in-frame ones, with some missing. The sample has about 23,000 clones; about four fifths are singletons. The source was peripheral blood mononuclear cells (PBMCs), collected before the second cycle of nivolumab. The receptors were sampled from a human donor with classical Hodgkin lymphoma. The CDR3 runs from the conserved cysteine through the conserved F or W.

TRBV4-3	TRBJ1-2	CASSHNSYGYTF
TRBV18	TRBJ1-5	CASSPDSSNQPQHF
TRBV6-5	TRBJ1-1	CASSYRQLATEAFF
TRBV7-2	TRBJ2-7	CASSLGGHYEQYF
TRBV15	TRBJ1-4	CATSLGGGQLDKLFF
TRBV6-1	TRBJ2-7	CASSDGGGYEQYF
TRBV19	TRBJ2-7	CASSSRDRGKFYEQYF
TRBV7-8	TRBJ1-1	CASSLNEGTEAFF
TRBV7-9	TRBJ1-1	CASSRRVMNTEAFF
TRBV10-2	TRBJ2-3	CASSDLLGDPTDTQYF
TRBV5-1	TRBJ2-1	CASSLARGEQFF
TRBV4-3	TRBJ1-5	CASSQDRAYQPQHF
TRBV19	TRBJ1-5	CAAAMGMGQPQHF
TRBV10-3	TRBJ1-5	CAISESAGAYSNQPQHF
TRBV18	TRBJ1-4	CASSPPDRGERREKLFF
TRBV4-1	TRBJ2-1	CASSQVPYRDSYNEQFF
TRBV5-5	TRBJ1-1	CASSLEIGRDTEAFF
TRBV6-5	TRBJ2-3	CASSYSRARDTQYF
TRBV6-1	TRBJ2-5	CASSDIRGQETQYF
TRBV7-9	TRBJ1-6	CASSLRTSSYNSPLHF
TRBV27	TRBJ2-1	CASRVFGGAKFF
TRBV13	TRBJ1-3	CASSLNSGNTIYF
TRBV28	TRBJ1-6	CASSSVVSSFSPLHF
TRBV7-3	TRBJ2-7	CASSLGPEQYF
TRBV2	TRBJ2-7	CASIQAGPLYEQYF
TRBV5-6	TRBJ1-1	CASSLVGTGMNTEAFF
TRBV7-2	TRBJ2-1	CASSRDRVPFF
TRBV30	TRBJ2-3	CAWKGSGWADTQYF
TRBV7-2	TRBJ1-4	CASSSGLGLATNEKLFF
TRBV5-1	TRBJ2-7	CASSFRDRAYEQYF
TRBV5-5	TRBJ2-5	CASSLAGDSQETQYF
TRBV2	TRBJ1-1	CASSPANPWEDLGNTEAFF
TRBV10-2	TRBJ2-7	CASSLSGVSYEQYF
TRBV30	TRBJ2-7	CAWSVRYEQYF
TRBV4-1	TRBJ2-3	CASSPRGIGTDTQYF
TRBV18	TRBJ1-3	CASSPTPPMGNIYF
TRBV18	TRBJ1-6	CASSPLNRGTGLSPLHF
TRBV13	TRBJ2-5	CASSLAGDRETQYF
TRBV14	TRBJ1-6	CASSQGLVYSPLHF
TRBV6-1	TRBJ2-7	CASSEWGRGYEQYF
TRBV11-2	TRBJ1-4	CASSLDGWATTNEKLFF
TRBV5-1	TRBJ2-2	CASRTTGGVNTGELFF